Listed below are T cell receptor beta chains from one sample, sequenced in a study of T cells in Graves' hyperthyroidism and ophthalmopathy. Each CDR3 protein gets one entry after TCRdb re-called the multiplex PCR reads with MiXCR. Among about 400,000 distinct CDR3 sequences listed, around 16% were seen once. Sequencing was carried out using blood. Receptor source: a woman between 18 and 29 years old with Graves' hyperthyroidism. CDR3s include the opening cysteine and the closing phenylalanine or tryptophan. Fields, in order: J gene, D gene, clone size, V gene, CDR3 protein, CDR3 DNA. The D gene is left open where the match is weak. Not every row has a clone size; where given, it reads once, few, many or a size class.

>TRBJ1-3|NA|few|TRBV7-2
CASSLSADGNTIYF
TGTGCCAGCAGCTTATCAGCAGACGGAAACACCATATATTTT
>TRBJ2-1|NA|few|TRBV10-3
CAISKAGQSSYNEQFF
TGTGCCATCAGTAAGGCGGGACAGAGCTCCTACAATGAGCAGTTCTTC
>TRBJ2-5|TRBD1|few|TRBV19
CASSKRQDRQKKTQYF
TGTGCCAGTAGTAAGAGGCAGGACAGGCAAAAAAAGACCCAGTACTTC
>TRBJ2-3|NA|few|TRBV7-8
CASSLAVSSTDTQYF
TGTGCCAGCAGCTTAGCTGTATCTAGCACAGATACGCAGTATTTT
>TRBJ2-2|NA|NA|TRBV6-1
CASSREPGEAVF
TGTGCCAGCAGTAGGGAACCCGGAGAAGCTGTTTTT
>TRBJ2-1|NA|few|TRBV20-1
CSARGAADNEQFF
TGCAGTGCTAGAGGAGCAGCGGACAATGAGCAGTTCTTC
>TRBJ2-7|TRBD1|many|TRBV28
CASRYRGPSSYEQYF
TGTGCCAGCAGGTACAGGGGTCCCAGCTCCTACGAGCAGTACTTC
>TRBJ2-7|NA|many|TRBV5-6
CASSIRVYEQYF
TGTGCCAGCAGTATTAGGGTCTACGAGCAGTACTTC
>TRBJ2-1|NA|NA|TRBV10-1
CASSEGDFEQFF
TGCGCCAGCAGTGAGGGGGATTTTGAGCAGTTCTTC
>TRBJ2-3|TRBD1|NA|TRBV20-1
CSATGTGGATDTQYF
TGCAGTGCAACAGGGACAGGGGGAGCAACAGATACGCAGTATTTT
>TRBJ2-7|NA|many|TRBV7-2
CASSLKGGDYEQYF
TGTGCCAGCAGCTTAAAGGGCGGCGACTACGAGCAGTACTTC
>TRBJ2-7|NA|many|TRBV6-2/TRBV6-3
CASRTLGRTYEQYF
TGTGCCAGCAGGACCTTAGGGCGGACCTACGAGCAGTACTTC
>TRBJ2-3|TRBD2|many|TRBV7-3
CASSLVPGLAVPDTQYF
TGTGCCAGCAGCTTAGTTCCGGGACTAGCGGTCCCAGATACGCAGTATTTT
>TRBJ2-3|TRBD2|many|TRBV11-2
CAAGTSGTDTQYF
TGTGCCGCGGGGACTAGCGGCACAGATACGCAGTATTTT
>TRBJ2-4|TRBD2|few|TRBV11-2
CASSLEAGRGAKNIQYF
TGTGCCAGCAGCTTAGAAGCGGGGCGCGGGGCCAAAAACATTCAGTACTTC
>TRBJ2-7|NA|many|TRBV2
CASLSSDSYEQYF
TGTGCCAGCCTTTCTTCGGACAGCTACGAGCAGTACTTC
>TRBJ2-7|TRBD2|few|TRBV11-1
CASSLVTSGRGEQYF
TGTGCCAGCAGCTTAGTAACTAGCGGGAGAGGTGAGCAGTACTTC
>TRBJ1-1|TRBD1|many|TRBV27
CASRPGGVGGTEAFF
TGTGCCAGCAGGCCAGGGGGAGTCGGGGGCACTGAAGCTTTCTTT
>TRBJ1-1|NA|many|TRBV28
CASSLVQRNTEAFF
TGTGCCAGCAGTTTAGTACAGAGGAACACTGAAGCTTTCTTT
>TRBJ1-2|NA|NA|TRBV20-1
CSAQGAGGITF
TGCAGTGCTCAAGGGGCAGGTGGAATCACCTTC